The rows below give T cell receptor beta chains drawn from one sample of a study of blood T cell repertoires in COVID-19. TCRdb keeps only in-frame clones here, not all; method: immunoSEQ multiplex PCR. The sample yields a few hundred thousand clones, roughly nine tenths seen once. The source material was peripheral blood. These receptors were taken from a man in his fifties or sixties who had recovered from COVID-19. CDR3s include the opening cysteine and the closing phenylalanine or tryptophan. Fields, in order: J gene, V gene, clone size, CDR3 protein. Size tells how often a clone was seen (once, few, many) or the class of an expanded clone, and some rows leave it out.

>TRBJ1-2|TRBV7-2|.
CASSLGVGSTGYGYTF
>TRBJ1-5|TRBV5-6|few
CASSLNRLSNQPQHF
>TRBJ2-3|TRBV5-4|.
CASSKGVAGLTDTQYF
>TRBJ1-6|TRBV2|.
CASTLQREDSPLHF
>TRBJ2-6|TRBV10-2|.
CASSEHSGGPGANVLTF
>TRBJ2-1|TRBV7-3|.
CASSLNPRGYSYNEQFF
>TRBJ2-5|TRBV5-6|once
CASSTPDREETQYF
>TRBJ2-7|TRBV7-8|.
CASSSRQGGPFTSYEQYF
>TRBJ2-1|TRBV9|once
CASSAPTRNEQFF
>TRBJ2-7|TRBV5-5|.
CASSQWDRAYEQYF
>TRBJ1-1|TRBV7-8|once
CASSLRGGLEAFF
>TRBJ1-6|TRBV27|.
CASSLTGVSYNSPLHF
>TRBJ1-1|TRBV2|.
CASQGASNTEAFF
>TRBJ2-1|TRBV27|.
CASSFSGGSYNEQFF
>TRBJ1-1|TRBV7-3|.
CASSYSPNTEAFF
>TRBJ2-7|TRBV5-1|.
CASSLGAVSYEQYF
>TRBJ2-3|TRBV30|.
CAWSVAGPGSTDTQYF
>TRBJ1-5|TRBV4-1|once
CASSLDRVGYSNQPQHF
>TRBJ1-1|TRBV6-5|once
CASRDDRVTEAFF
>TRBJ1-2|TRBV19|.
CASRRREASGYTF
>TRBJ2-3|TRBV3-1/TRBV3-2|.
CASSLPSTDTQYF
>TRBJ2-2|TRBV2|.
CASRENRGQGGELFF
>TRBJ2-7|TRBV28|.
CASGGSSWSYEQYF
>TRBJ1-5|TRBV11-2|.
CASSLGEGQPQHF
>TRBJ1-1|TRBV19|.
CASIKSTGLMNTEAFF
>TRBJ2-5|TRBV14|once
CASGTGLRETQYF
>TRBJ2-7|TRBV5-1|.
CASKLTYEQYF
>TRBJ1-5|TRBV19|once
CASTPGQGRNQPQHF
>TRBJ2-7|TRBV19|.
CASSITPGLGIYEQYF
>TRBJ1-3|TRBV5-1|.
CASSKGQLLSGNTIYF
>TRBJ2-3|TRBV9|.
CASSTRQGSTDTQYF
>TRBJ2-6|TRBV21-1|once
CASSKGTVLSSGANVLTF
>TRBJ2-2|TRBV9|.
CASSPRDRGPGELFF
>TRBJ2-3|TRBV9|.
CASAPLAGGHPSTDTQYF
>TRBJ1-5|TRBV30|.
CAWSVGAGAQPQHF
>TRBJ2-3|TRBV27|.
CASSPGQGRPDTQYF
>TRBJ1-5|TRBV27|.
CASSFYSNQPQHF
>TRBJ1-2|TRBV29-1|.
CSVVEDRGRGYGYTF
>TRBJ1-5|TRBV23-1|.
CASRQGVQPQHF
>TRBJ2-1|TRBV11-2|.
CASRPGQGLYNEQFF
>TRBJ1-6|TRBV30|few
CAWVPRDRVSPLHF
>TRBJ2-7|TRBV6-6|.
CASSPGSGWSYEQYF